Given below is one T cell receptor beta chain in context. The data stem from a study of shared clonotypes between healthy human individuals. CD45RO-negative CD8 cells positively selected for CCR7 made up the naive population, which excluded terminally differentiated effector memory CD45RA+ cells. CDR3 length: 15 amino acids. CDR1 is SGDLS, CDR2 YYNGEE, per germline. Trimming cost V 0 bases and J 6 bases, with 10 bases left between them. Produced via immunoSEQ multiplex PCR; TCRdb's table is partial and in-frame only. Counted here are around 2,100,000 clones, about 95% occurring once; the ten biggest clones make up under 1.5%.

This TCR came from a man aged 18 to 30 in good health. The sequenced sample was naive CD8+ T cells sorted from blood. This chain joins TRBV9 and TRBJ1-6, with D tentatively TRBD1 (5 bases). Here the CDR3 DNA reads TGTGCCAGCAGCGTAGATGGGGGGTTTAATTCACCCCTCCACTTT. Its translation is CASSVDGGFNSPLHF.